This is a list of T cell receptor beta chains from one sample in a study of T cell changes during pregnancy in multiple sclerosis. TCRdb's copy holds only in-frame clones and misses some; the assay was immunoSEQ multiplex PCR. The sample holds approximately 54,000 clones; around 92% are singletons and the top ten take 1% to 1.5%. Sequenced here: peripheral blood, sampled after pregnancy. The receptors shown here come from a female donor in good health, enrolled as a control in a pregnancy study. Each CDR3 is given with its conserved first and last residue. The D gene is left open where the match is weak. Clone size is not always given. Where it is, it says once, few, many or a class for expanded clones.

>TRBJ1-1|NA|TRBD1|TRBV5-8
CASSPGTGIMNTEAFF
TGTGCCAGCAGCCCCGGGACAGGAATCATGAACACTGAAGCTTTCTTT
>TRBJ1-2|NA|NA|TRBV7-9
CASSLTARTGDGYTF
TGTGCCAGCAGCTTAACTGCCCGAACGGGGGATGGCTACACCTTC
>TRBJ1-2|NA|NA|TRBV5-1
CASSPPGRGSNYGYTF
TGCGCCAGCAGTCCCCCAGGGAGGGGGTCTAACTATGGCTACACCTTC
>TRBJ2-7|once|TRBD1|TRBV10-3
CAISGGQLTSYEQYF
TGTGCCATCAGTGGGGGACAGTTGACCTCCTACGAGCAGTACTTC
>TRBJ2-3|NA|TRBD1|TRBV30
CASLRGGRRTDTQYF
TGTGCCTCCCTGCGAGGGGGCCGCCGCACAGATACGCAGTATTTT
>TRBJ1-1|NA|NA|TRBV18
CASSPANTEAFF
TGTGCCAGCTCACCGGCGAACACTGAAGCTTTCTTT
>TRBJ1-4|NA|NA|TRBV7-9
CASSLASEKLFF
TGTGCCAGCAGCTTAGCGAGTGAAAAACTGTTTTTT
>TRBJ2-5|NA|NA|TRBV5-4
CASSLIGVGETQYF
TGTGCCAGCAGCTTGATCGGGGTCGGGGAGACCCAGTACTTC
>TRBJ1-3|NA|NA|TRBV7-9
CASSPEPGNTIYF
TGTGCCAGCAGTCCGGAGCCTGGAAACACCATATATTTT
>TRBJ2-7|NA|NA|TRBV14
CASSPGYEQYF
TGTGCCAGCAGCCCGGGCTACGAGCAGTACTTC
>TRBJ1-1|NA|TRBD1|TRBV2
CASSEEQGVLNTEAFF
TGTGCCAGCAGTGAGGAGCAGGGGGTTTTGAACACTGAAGCTTTCTTT
>TRBJ1-2|NA|NA|TRBV28
CASSPTENYGYTF
TGTGCCAGCAGTCCGACGGAGAACTATGGCTACACCTTC
>TRBJ1-5|NA|TRBD1|TRBV6-6
CASGSNRGDNQPQHF
TGTGCCAGCGGGTCGAACAGGGGCGATAATCAGCCCCAGCATTTT
>TRBJ2-5|NA|NA|TRBV7-9
CASSLTAQETQYF
TGTGCCAGCAGCTTAACAGCCCAAGAGACCCAGTACTTC
>TRBJ2-7|once|NA|TRBV6-5
CASRTDSLGYEQYF
TGTGCCAGCCGAACCGACTCACTCGGCTACGAGCAGTACTTC
>TRBJ2-5|NA|TRBD2|TRBV7-9
CASRPTGGRETQYF
TGTGCCAGCAGACCAACGGGGGGACGGGAGACCCAGTACTTC
>TRBJ2-2|NA|TRBD1|TRBV4-1
CASSHFSPGQGTAGELFF
TGCGCCAGCAGCCACTTCTCCCCCGGACAGGGGACGGCCGGGGAGCTGTTTTTT
>TRBJ2-2|few|NA|TRBV11-2
CASSFRADTGELFF
TGTGCCAGCAGCTTTCGAGCGGACACCGGGGAGCTGTTTTTT
>TRBJ2-3|NA|TRBD2|TRBV4-1
CASSRASGRGDTQYF
TGCGCCAGCAGCCGAGCTAGCGGGAGGGGAGATACGCAGTATTTT
>TRBJ2-1|NA|TRBD2|TRBV5-5
CASSHTADGRNEQFF
TGTGCCAGCAGCCATACCGCTGACGGGAGGAATGAGCAGTTCTTC
>TRBJ2-1|NA|TRBD2|TRBV5-1
CASSPMGAGGPGNEQFF
TGCGCCAGCAGCCCTATGGGAGCGGGGGGCCCTGGCAATGAGCAGTTCTTC
>TRBJ2-2|NA|TRBD2|TRBV6-5
CASSRTSGAAGELFF
TGTGCCAGCAGCCGGACTAGCGGGGCTGCCGGGGAGCTGTTTTTT
>TRBJ2-1|NA|NA|TRBV9
CASSVAGSGNEQFF
TGTGCCAGCAGCGTAGCCGGGTCCGGGAATGAGCAGTTCTTC
>TRBJ1-1|NA|NA|TRBV5-1
CASSLGGDSAEAFF
TGCGCCAGCAGCTTAGGGGGGGATAGCGCTGAAGCTTTCTTT
>TRBJ2-5|NA|NA|TRBV7-9
CASSLHTKETQYF
TGTGCCAGCAGCTTACACACTAAAGAGACCCAGTACTTC
>TRBJ2-7|NA|NA|TRBV20-1
CSAQGYYEQYF
TGCAGTGCACAGGGTTACTACGAGCAGTACTTC
>TRBJ1-3|NA|NA|TRBV6-1
CASSPTVSLGNTIYF
TGTGCCAGCAGTCCTACAGTAAGTCTTGGAAACACCATATATTTT
>TRBJ2-1|NA|TRBD1|TRBV2
CASRDRDPYNEQFF
TGTGCCAGCAGGGACAGGGACCCCTACAATGAGCAGTTCTTC
>TRBJ1-5|NA|TRBD1|TRBV2
CASSADRDSNQPQHF
TGTGCCAGCAGTGCCGACAGGGATAGCAATCAGCCCCAGCATTTT
>TRBJ2-1|NA|TRBD2|TRBV30
CAWSGTVGLADAYNEQFF
TGTGCCTGGAGTGGGACAGTCGGACTAGCGGATGCCTACAATGAGCAGTTCTTC
>TRBJ2-1|medium-sized|TRBD2|TRBV4-3
CASSQDGTSKYNEQFF
TGCGCCAGCAGCCAAGATGGGACTAGCAAATACAATGAGCAGTTCTTC
>TRBJ2-1|NA|TRBD2|TRBV4-1
CASSQPGTSGYNEQFF
TGCGCCAGCAGCCAACCCGGGACTAGCGGATACAATGAGCAGTTCTTC
>TRBJ2-7|NA|TRBD1|TRBV7-9
CASSLSGQSDYEQYF
TGTGCCAGCAGCTTATCGGGACAGAGTGACTACGAGCAGTACTTC
>TRBJ1-5|NA|NA|TRBV19
CASSIGAGGEPQHF
TGTGCCAGTAGTATAGGGGCAGGCGGGGAGCCCCAGCATTTT
>TRBJ2-2|NA|TRBD2|TRBV5-4
CASSLGLAVNTGELFF
TGTGCCAGCAGCCTGGGACTAGCGGTGAACACCGGGGAGCTGTTTTTT
>TRBJ1-1|few|NA|TRBV28
CASSATENTEAFF
TGTGCCAGCAGTGCGACAGAGAACACTGAAGCTTTCTTT
>TRBJ1-2|once|TRBD1|TRBV4-1
CASRRPGTGDSGYTF
TGCGCCAGCAGACGGCCCGGGACAGGGGATTCGGGCTACACCTTC
>TRBJ2-5|NA|NA|TRBV5-1
CASAPGFVGETQYF
TGCGCCAGCGCCCCGGGGTTTGTAGGCGAGACCCAGTACTTC
>TRBJ1-1|NA|NA|TRBV11-2
CASSFHPRGTDTEAFF
TGTGCCAGCAGCTTTCACCCGAGAGGGACTGACACTGAAGCTTTCTTT
>TRBJ2-7|NA|TRBD2|TRBV6-5
CASSYSRGLVAYEQYF
TGTGCCAGCAGTTACTCGAGAGGACTAGTCGCCTACGAGCAGTACTTC
>TRBJ1-2|NA|NA|TRBV30
CAWSGQSYGYTF
TGTGCCTGGAGTGGACAGAGCTATGGCTACACCTTC
>TRBJ1-1|NA|NA|TRBV6-4
CASSAQGTAEAFF
TGTGCCAGCAGTGCACAGGGTACGGCTGAAGCTTTCTTT
>TRBJ1-1|NA|NA|TRBV6-1
CASSEKRAEAFF
TGTGCCAGCAGTGAAAAGAGGGCTGAAGCTTTCTTT
>TRBJ1-2|NA|NA|TRBV2
CASSEGGPNYGYTF
TGTGCCAGCAGTGAAGGTGGGCCTAACTATGGCTACACCTTC
>TRBJ2-7|NA|NA|TRBV28
CASSFPRGTYEQYF
TGTGCCAGCAGTTTCCCCAGGGGTACCTACGAGCAGTACTTC
>TRBJ2-3|once|NA|TRBV18
CASSLPQRATDTQYF
TGTGCCAGCTCACTTCCTCAGCGGGCGACAGATACGCAGTATTTT
>TRBJ2-7|NA|NA|TRBV25-1
CASRQTLNHYEQYF
TGTGCCAGCAGACAAACCCTCAATCACTACGAGCAGTACTTC
>TRBJ1-3|NA|TRBD1|TRBV28
CASTTGGEVAGNTIYF
TGTGCCAGCACCACAGGGGGCGAAGTAGCCGGAAACACCATATATTTT
>TRBJ2-7|once|TRBD2|TRBV11-3
CASNTLERGDPYEQYF
TGTGCCAGCAACACCCTGGAGCGGGGGGATCCCTACGAGCAGTACTTC
>TRBJ2-2|once|NA|TRBV10-3
CAISEHGNTGELFF
TGTGCCATCAGTGAACATGGGAACACCGGGGAGCTGTTTTTT
>TRBJ1-6|NA|NA|TRBV19
CASGDRLNSPLHF
TGTGCCAGCGGAGACAGGCTTAATTCACCCCTCCACTTT
>TRBJ2-3|NA|NA|TRBV11-3
CASSLEGYAGSDTQYF
TGTGCCAGCAGCTTAGAGGGGTACGCGGGATCAGATACGCAGTATTTT
>TRBJ2-1|NA|TRBD1|TRBV7-2
CASSWTGTGGGNEQFF
TGTGCCAGCAGCTGGACCGGGACAGGGGGAGGGAATGAGCAGTTCTTC
>TRBJ2-1|few|TRBD2|TRBV30
CAWSVAGEALGEQFF
TGTGCCTGGAGTGTAGCGGGAGAAGCCCTCGGGGAGCAGTTCTTC
>TRBJ2-1|NA|NA|TRBV6-6
CASSYDGSSNEQFF
TGTGCCAGCAGTTACGACGGGAGCTCAAATGAGCAGTTCTTC
>TRBJ2-7|NA|NA|TRBV7-9
CASSLARMHEQYF
TGTGCCAGCAGCTTAGCGAGGATGCACGAGCAGTACTTC
>TRBJ2-1|NA|NA|TRBV29-1
CSPTVEREQFF
TGCAGTCCGACAGTTGAACGTGAGCAGTTCTTC